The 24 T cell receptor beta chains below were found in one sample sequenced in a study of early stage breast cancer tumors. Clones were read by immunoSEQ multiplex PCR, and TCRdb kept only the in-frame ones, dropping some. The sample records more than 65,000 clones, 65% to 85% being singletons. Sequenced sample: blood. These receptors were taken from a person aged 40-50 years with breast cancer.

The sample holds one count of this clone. CDR3 protein: CASSFPHNQPQHF. CDR3 sequence (DNA): TGTGCCAGCAGTTTCCCCCACAATCAGCCCCAGCATTTT. The chain uses TRBV28 and TRBJ1-5; D unclear. Germline CDR1 MDHEN, CDR2 SYDVKM. The CDR3 has 13 residues. The germline V and J ends were trimmed by 3 bases and 3 bases, with 6 bases remaining between them.

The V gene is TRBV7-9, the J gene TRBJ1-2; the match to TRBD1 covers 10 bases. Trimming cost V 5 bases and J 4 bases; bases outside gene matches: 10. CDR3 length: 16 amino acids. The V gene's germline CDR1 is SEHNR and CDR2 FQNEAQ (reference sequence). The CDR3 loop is CASSETGTGDFYGYTF. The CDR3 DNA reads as TGTGCCAGCAGCGAAACCGGGACAGGGGACTTCTATGGCTACACCTTC.

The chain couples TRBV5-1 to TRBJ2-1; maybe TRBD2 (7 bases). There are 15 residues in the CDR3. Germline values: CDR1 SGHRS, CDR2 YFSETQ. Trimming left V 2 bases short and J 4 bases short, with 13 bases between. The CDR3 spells CASSLGGGRYNEQFF. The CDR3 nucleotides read TGCGCCAGCAGCTTAGGGGGAGGGCGATACAATGAGCAGTTCTTC.

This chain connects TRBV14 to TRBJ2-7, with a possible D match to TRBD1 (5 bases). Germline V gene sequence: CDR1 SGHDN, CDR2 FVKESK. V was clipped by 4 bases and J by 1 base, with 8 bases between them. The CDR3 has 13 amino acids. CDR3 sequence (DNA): TGTGCCAGCAGCCGGGGCGGTTCCTACGAGCAGTACTTC. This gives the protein CASSRGGSYEQYF.

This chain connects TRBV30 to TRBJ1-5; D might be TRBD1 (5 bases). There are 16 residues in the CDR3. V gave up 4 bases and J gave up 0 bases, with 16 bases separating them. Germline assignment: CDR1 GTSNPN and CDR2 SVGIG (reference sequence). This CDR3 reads CAWKRDSRDSNQPQHF. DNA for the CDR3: TGTGCCTGGAAGAGAGACAGTCGGGATAGCAATCAGCCCCAGCATTTT.

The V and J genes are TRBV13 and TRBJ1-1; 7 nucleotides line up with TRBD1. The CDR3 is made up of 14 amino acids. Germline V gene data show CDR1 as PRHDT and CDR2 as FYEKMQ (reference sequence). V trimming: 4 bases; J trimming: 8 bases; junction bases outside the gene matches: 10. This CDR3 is CASSYPGTDKEAFF. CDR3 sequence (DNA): TGTGCCAGCAGCTATCCCGGGACAGATAAGGAAGCTTTCTTT.

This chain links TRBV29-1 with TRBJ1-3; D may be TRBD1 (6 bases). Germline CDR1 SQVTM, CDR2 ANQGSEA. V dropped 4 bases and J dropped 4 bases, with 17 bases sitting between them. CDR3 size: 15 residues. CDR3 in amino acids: CSVGTAEGGGNTIYF. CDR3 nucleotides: TGCAGCGTTGGGACAGCCGAAGGGGGAGGAAACACCATATATTTT.

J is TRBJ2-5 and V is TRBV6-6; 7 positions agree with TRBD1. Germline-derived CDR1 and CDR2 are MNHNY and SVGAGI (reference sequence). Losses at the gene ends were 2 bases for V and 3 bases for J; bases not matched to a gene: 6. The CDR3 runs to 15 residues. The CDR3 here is CASSYPIGTEETQYF. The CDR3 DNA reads TGTGCCAGCAGTTACCCAATAGGGACAGAAGAGACCCAGTACTTC.

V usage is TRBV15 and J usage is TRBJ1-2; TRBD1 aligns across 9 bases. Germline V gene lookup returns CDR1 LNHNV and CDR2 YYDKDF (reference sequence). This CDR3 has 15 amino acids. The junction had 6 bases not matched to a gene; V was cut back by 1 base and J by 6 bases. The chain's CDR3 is CATSRAGQGIHGYTF. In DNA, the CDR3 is TGTGCCACCAGCAGAGCGGGACAGGGAATTCATGGCTACACCTTC.

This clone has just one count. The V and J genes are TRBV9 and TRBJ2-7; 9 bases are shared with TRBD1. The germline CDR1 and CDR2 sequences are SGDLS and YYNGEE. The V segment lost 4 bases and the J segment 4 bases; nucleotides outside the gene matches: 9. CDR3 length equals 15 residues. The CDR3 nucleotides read TGTGCCAGCAGCCCTAGACAGGGGGGAAAGTACGAGCAGTACTTC. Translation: CASSPRQGGKYEQYF.

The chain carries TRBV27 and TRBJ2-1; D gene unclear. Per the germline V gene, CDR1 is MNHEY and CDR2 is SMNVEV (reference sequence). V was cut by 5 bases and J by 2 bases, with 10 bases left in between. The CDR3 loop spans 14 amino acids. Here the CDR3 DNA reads TGTGCCAGCAGTGGACGACCCCCCTACAATGAGCAGTTCTTC. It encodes CASSGRPPYNEQFF.

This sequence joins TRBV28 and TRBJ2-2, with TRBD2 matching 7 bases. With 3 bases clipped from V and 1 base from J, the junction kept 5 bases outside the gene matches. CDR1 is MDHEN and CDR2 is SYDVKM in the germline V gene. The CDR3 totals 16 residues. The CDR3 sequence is CASSFNPSGNTGELFF. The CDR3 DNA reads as TGTGCCAGCAGTTTTAACCCTAGCGGGAACACCGGGGAGCTGTTTTTT.

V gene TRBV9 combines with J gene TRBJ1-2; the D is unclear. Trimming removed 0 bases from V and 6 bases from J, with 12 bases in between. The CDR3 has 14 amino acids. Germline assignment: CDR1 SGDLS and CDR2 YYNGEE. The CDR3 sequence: CASSVATGEHGYTF. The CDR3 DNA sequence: TGTGCCAGCAGCGTAGCTACCGGGGAGCATGGCTACACCTTC. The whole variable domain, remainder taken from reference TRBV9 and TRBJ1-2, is DSGVTQTPKHLITATGQRVTLRCSPRSGDLSVYWYQQSLDQGLQFLIQYYNGEERAKGNILERFSAQQFPDLHSELNLSSLELGDSALYFCASSVATGEHGYTFGSGTRLTVV.

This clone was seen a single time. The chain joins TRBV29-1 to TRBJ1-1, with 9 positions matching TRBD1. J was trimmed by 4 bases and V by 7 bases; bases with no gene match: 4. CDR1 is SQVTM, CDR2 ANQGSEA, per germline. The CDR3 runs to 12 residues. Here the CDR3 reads CSGLTGGTEAFF. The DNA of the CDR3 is TGCAGCGGACTGACAGGGGGCACTGAAGCTTTCTTT.

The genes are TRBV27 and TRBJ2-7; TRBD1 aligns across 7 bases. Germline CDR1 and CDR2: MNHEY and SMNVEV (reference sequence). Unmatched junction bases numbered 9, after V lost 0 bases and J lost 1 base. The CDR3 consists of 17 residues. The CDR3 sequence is CASSLSTKMGQSYEQYF. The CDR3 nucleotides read TGTGCCAGCAGTTTATCGACCAAGATGGGACAGTCCTACGAGCAGTACTTC.

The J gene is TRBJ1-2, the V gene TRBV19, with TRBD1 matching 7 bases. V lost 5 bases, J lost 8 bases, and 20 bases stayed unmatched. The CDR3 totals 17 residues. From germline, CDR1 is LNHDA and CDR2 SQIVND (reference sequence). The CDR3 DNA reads TGTGCCAGTAGTTCCCCCTTGCCGGGACAGCGAAGGCGGGGCTACACCTTC. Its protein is CASSSPLPGQRRRGYTF.

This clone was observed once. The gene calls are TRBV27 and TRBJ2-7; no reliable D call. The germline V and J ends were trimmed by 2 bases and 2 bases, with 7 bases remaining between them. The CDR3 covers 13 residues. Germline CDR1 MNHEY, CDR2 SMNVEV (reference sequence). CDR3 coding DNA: TGTGCCAGCAGTTTAATGCCCCCCTACGAGCAGTACTTC. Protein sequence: CASSLMPPYEQYF.

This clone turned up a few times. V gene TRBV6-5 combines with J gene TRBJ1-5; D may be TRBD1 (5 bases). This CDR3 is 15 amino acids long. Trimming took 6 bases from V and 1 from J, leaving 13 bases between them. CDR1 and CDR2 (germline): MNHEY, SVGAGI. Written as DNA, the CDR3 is TGTGCCAGCAGGCCCCAGGGCACCAGCAATCAGCCCCAGCATTTT. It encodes CASRPQGTSNQPQHF.

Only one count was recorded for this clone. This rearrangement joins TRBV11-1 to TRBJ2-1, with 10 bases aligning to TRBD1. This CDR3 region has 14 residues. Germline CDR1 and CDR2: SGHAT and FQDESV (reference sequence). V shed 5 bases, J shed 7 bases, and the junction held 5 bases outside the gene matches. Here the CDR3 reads CASSLDRGINEQFF. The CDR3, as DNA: TGTGCCAGCAGCCTGGACAGGGGGATTAATGAGCAGTTCTTC.

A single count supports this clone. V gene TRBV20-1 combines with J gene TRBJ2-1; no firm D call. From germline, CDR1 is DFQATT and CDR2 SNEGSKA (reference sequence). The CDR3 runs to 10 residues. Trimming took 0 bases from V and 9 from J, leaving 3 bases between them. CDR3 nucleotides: TGCAGTGCTAGAGATGCTGAGCAGTTCTTC. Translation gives CSARDAEQFF.

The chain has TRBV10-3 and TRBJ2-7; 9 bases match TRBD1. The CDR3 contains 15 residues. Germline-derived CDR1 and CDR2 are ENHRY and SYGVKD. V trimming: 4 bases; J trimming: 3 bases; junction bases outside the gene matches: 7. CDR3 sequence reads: CAISGGTGIGYEQYF. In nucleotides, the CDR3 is TGTGCCATCAGTGGGGGGACAGGGATAGGCTACGAGCAGTACTTC.

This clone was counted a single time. CDR3: CASSLVGPDGGYTF. CDR3 DNA: TGTGCCAGCAGCTTAGTGGGGCCGGATGGAGGCTACACCTTC. The rearrangement joins TRBV11-2 to TRBJ1-2; a possible D gene is TRBD1 (5 bases). Per the germline V gene, CDR1 is SGHAT and CDR2 is FQNNGV. V lost 1 base to trimming and J lost 8 bases, with 14 bases between them. The CDR3 runs 14 residues.

DNA for the CDR3: TGTGCCAGCAGCTTGCTAAGCGCCTCTGGAAACACCATATATTTT. Its translation: CASSLLSASGNTIYF. The J gene is TRBJ1-3, the V gene TRBV5-4, with no clear D. V was clipped by 1 base and J by 0 bases, with 8 bases between them. This CDR3 spans 15 amino acids. Germline assignment: CDR1 SGHNT and CDR2 YYREEE (reference sequence). The full variable domain, in which reference TRBV5-4 and TRBJ1-3 provide the parts outside the CDR3, is ETGVTQSPTHLIKTRGQQVTLRCSSQSGHNTVSWYQQALGQGPQFIFQYYREEENGRGNFPPRFSGLQFPNYSSELNVNALELDDSALYLCASSLLSASGNTIYFGEGSWLTVV.

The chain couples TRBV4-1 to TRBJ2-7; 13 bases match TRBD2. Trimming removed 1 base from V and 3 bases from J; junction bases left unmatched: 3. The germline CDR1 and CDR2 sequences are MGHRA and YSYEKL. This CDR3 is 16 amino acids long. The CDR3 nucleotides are TGCGCCAGCAGCCAAGTGACTAGCGGGGGGAGCTACGAGCAGTACTTC. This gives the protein CASSQVTSGGSYEQYF.